The 30 T cell receptor beta chains below all came from one sample that was sequenced in a study of cytomegalovirus exposure and HLA in healthy donors. PCR was performed using 60 Vbeta and 13 Jbeta primers. Sequenced by immunoSEQ multiplex PCR; TCRdb stores in-frame clones only, minus some. The data contain about 200,000 clones, 60% to 85% of them seen just once; the ten biggest clones take up about a sixth. The material sequenced was PBMCs. Every receptor here comes from a man in his forties in good health and CMV-seronegative.

V gene TRBV5-1 combines with J gene TRBJ2-2; TRBD1 might be the D (7 bases). Germline V gene data show CDR1 as SGHRS and CDR2 as YFSETQ. Deletions cut 5 bases from V and 7 bases from J, with 18 bases between. This CDR3 has 15 amino acids. In DNA form, the CDR3 reads TGCGCCAGCAGGCCCGGAGGAGGGGGCATCGGGGAGCTGTTTTTT. Residues: CASRPGGGGIGELFF.

The chain recombines TRBV2 with TRBJ1-1, with unresolved D. This CDR3 comprises 10 residues. Trimming took off 6 bases at V and 7 bases at J, with 6 bases between the two ends. CDR1 is SNHLY, CDR2 FYNNEI, per germline. DNA for the CDR3: TGTGCCAGCAGGCAGGTTGAAGCTTTCTTT. Its protein product is CASRQVEAFF.

This clone was recorded once. This chain connects TRBV5-1 to TRBJ2-2; no firm D call. The CDR3 totals 15 residues. V lost 4 bases and J 0 bases, leaving 10 bases between the germline ends. CDR1 SGHRS and CDR2 YFSETQ come from the germline V gene. CDR3 loop: CASSPALANTGELFF. The CDR3 DNA follows: TGCGCCAGCAGCCCCGCCCTAGCGAACACCGGGGAGCTGTTTTTT.

CDR3 in DNA: TGTGCCAGTAGTTCGCCCGCCCTAGGAACTGAAGCTTTCTTT. As protein: CASSSPALGTEAFF. This chain connects TRBV19 to TRBJ1-1, with no clear D. The V end was cut by 5 bases, the J end by 5 bases, with 15 bases between. Germline lookup yields CDR1 LNHDA and CDR2 SQIVND (reference sequence). This CDR3 region has 14 residues. The variable domain in full, with the rest retrieved from reference TRBV19 and TRBJ1-1, is DGGITQSPKYLFRKEGQNVTLSCEQNLNHDAMYWYRQDPGQGLRLIYYSQIVNDFQKGDIAEGYSVSREKKESFPLTVTSAQKNPTAFYLCASSSPALGTEAFFGQGTRLTVV.

This clone has just a few counts. V gene TRBV7-9 combines with J gene TRBJ1-6; 9 positions match TRBD1. The CDR3 covers 18 residues. Germline loops: CDR1 SEHNR, CDR2 FQNEAQ (reference sequence). J lost 2 bases, V lost 1 base, and 6 bases had no gene match. In nucleotides, the CDR3 is TGTGCCAGCAGCTTAGATAAGACAGGGGGTACCTATAATTCACCCCTCCACTTT. It codes for CASSLDKTGGTYNSPLHF.

The V gene is TRBV14, the J gene TRBJ2-1, with D tentatively TRBD1 (5 bases). V shed 5 bases and J shed 4 bases, with 9 bases lying between them. The germline V gene has CDR1 SGHDN and CDR2 FVKESK. This CDR3 contains 13 residues. CDR3: CASSYDRYNEQFF. In nucleotides, the CDR3 is TGTGCCAGCAGCTACGACAGATACAATGAGCAGTTCTTC.

The chain uses TRBV11-2 and TRBJ2-1; possibly TRBD2 for D (5 bases). CDR3 length: 15 amino acids. The V end lost 5 bases, the J end lost 9 bases, and 20 bases lay between the germline ends. Germline lookup yields CDR1 SGHAT and CDR2 FQNNGV. CDR3 sequence reads: CASSLHYRGGGEQFF. CDR3 coding DNA: TGTGCCAGCAGCCTCCACTACCGCGGTGGAGGTGAGCAGTTCTTC.

The CDR3 region is CASSLGQGTYNEQFF. CDR3 bases: TGTGCCAGCAGCTTGGGACAGGGTACCTACAATGAGCAGTTCTTC. This rearrangement joins TRBV5-8 to TRBJ2-1; 7 bases fit TRBD1. The CDR3 spans 15 residues. V trimming: 0 bases; J trimming: 2 bases; junction bases outside the gene matches: 2. CDR1 is SGHTS, CDR2 YDEGEE, per germline.

J is TRBJ2-7 and V is TRBV27, with unresolved D. V lost 2 bases and J lost 3, with 11 bases in between. CDR1 and CDR2 from the germline V gene are MNHEY and SMNVEV (reference sequence). The CDR3 contains 14 residues. The CDR3 bases are TGTGCCAGCAGTTTAGGTCGGAGTCACTACGAGCAGTACTTC. This sequence encodes CASSLGRSHYEQYF.

A single count supports this clone. The genes are TRBV2 and TRBJ2-1, with 7 bases aligning to TRBD1. After removal of 5 bases from V and 0 bases from J, the junction contained 7 bases not matched to a gene. This CDR3 has 16 amino acids. Per the germline V gene, CDR1 is SNHLY and CDR2 is FYNNEI. CDR3 DNA: TGTGCCAGCAGTTCAACAGGGGTAGGCTCCTACAATGAGCAGTTCTTC. Protein sequence: CASSSTGVGSYNEQFF.

The gene calls are TRBV6-5 and TRBJ1-1; a weak D match, TRBD1 (6 bases). This CDR3 is 16 amino acids long. Trimming removed 2 bases from V and 5 bases from J, with 18 bases in between. Germline V gene sequence: CDR1 MNHEY, CDR2 SVGAGI. The CDR3 DNA is TGTGCCAGCAGTTACCCGAAACAGGGTGTGGGTACTGAAGCTTTCTTT. This sequence encodes CASSYPKQGVGTEAFF.

The chain is built from TRBV6-5 and TRBJ1-1; possibly TRBD1 for D (5 bases). Trimming left V 10 bases short and J 6 bases short, with 12 bases between. The CDR3 extends over 11 amino acids. Per the germline V gene, CDR1 is MNHEY and CDR2 is SVGAGI. The CDR3 sequence: CAIGEGPEAFF. For the CDR3, the DNA is TGTGCCATCGGGGAGGGACCTGAAGCTTTCTTT.

This chain uses TRBV9 with TRBJ2-5, with D maybe TRBD2 (6 bases). The CDR3 contains 14 residues. Trimming stripped 5 bases from V and 1 base from J, with 12 bases between. Germline values: CDR1 SGDLS, CDR2 YYNGEE. This CDR3 reads CASRRRGFQETQYF. CDR3 nucleotides: TGTGCCAGCAGGAGGAGGGGATTCCAAGAGACCCAGTACTTC.

The rearrangement links TRBV7-8 to TRBJ1-5; TRBD1 might be the D (5 bases). From germline, CDR1 is SGHVS and CDR2 FQNEAQ. Trimming pared 1 base from V and 1 base from J, leaving 14 bases between. The CDR3 is 17 residues long. The CDR3: CASSLGGRYISNQPQHF. In nucleotides, the CDR3 is TGTGCCAGCAGCTTAGGGGGGAGGTATATCAGCAATCAGCCCCAGCATTTT. Together with reference TRBV7-8 and TRBJ1-5, the CDR3 gives the full variable domain: GAGVSQSPRYKVAKRGQDVALRCDPISGHVSLFWYQQALGQGPEFLTYFQNEAQLDKSGLPSDRFFAERPEGSVSTLKIQRTQQEDSAVYLCASSLGGRYISNQPQHFGDGTRLSIL.

This sequence joins TRBV6-6 and TRBJ2-2, with TRBD1 identical over 9 bases. CDR1 and CDR2 from the germline V gene are MNHNY and SVGAGI (reference sequence). The CDR3 has 14 residues. J was trimmed by 6 bases and V by 5 bases; bases with no gene match: 4. Written as DNA, the CDR3 is TGTGCCAGCAGTCTCGGACAGGGGTCCGGGGAGCTGTTTTTT. This encodes CASSLGQGSGELFF.

This clone showed up just a few times. The chain uses TRBV19 and TRBJ1-1; D might be TRBD1 (5 bases). Trimming cost V 3 bases and J 4 bases, with 12 bases left between them. Germline CDR1 LNHDA, CDR2 SQIVND (reference sequence). The CDR3 totals 14 residues. The CDR3 coding sequence is TGTGCCAGTAGTATCCGCGGGAGGGGCACTGAAGCTTTCTTT. It specifies CASSIRGRGTEAFF.

The chain links TRBV4-2 to TRBJ1-6, with D hard to call. Trimming cost V 0 bases and J 11 bases, with 14 bases left between them. The CDR3 runs 15 residues. The V gene's germline CDR1 is LGHNA and CDR2 YNFKEQ. The CDR3 region is CASSQDHPGGPPLHF. The CDR3 coding sequence is TGTGCCAGCAGCCAAGATCACCCCGGAGGGCCACCCCTCCACTTT.

This chain joins TRBV6-5 and TRBJ1-1, with TRBD1 matching over 10 bases. Losses at the gene ends were 6 bases for V and 6 bases for J; bases not matched to a gene: 7. Per the germline V gene, CDR1 is MNHEY and CDR2 is SVGAGI. The CDR3 consists of 14 residues. CDR3 in amino acids: CASRRTGGRAEAFF. Here the CDR3 DNA reads TGTGCCAGCAGACGGACAGGGGGAAGGGCTGAAGCTTTCTTT.

The rearrangement uses TRBV7-2 and TRBJ2-3, with D perhaps matching TRBD2 (6 bases). This CDR3 contains 14 residues. CDR1 and CDR2 (germline): SGHTA, FQGNSA. V gave up 1 base and J gave up 6 bases, with 11 bases separating them. The DNA for the CDR3 is TGTGCCAGCAGCTTAGACGGGAGTGCGGATACGCAGTATTTT. Protein sequence: CASSLDGSADTQYF. The variable domain in full, with the rest retrieved from reference TRBV7-2 and TRBJ2-3, is GAGVSQSPSNKVTEKGKDVELRCDPISGHTALYWYRQSLGQGLEFLIYFQGNSAPDKSGLPSDRFSAERTGGSVSTLTIQRTQQEDSAVYLCASSLDGSADTQYFGPGTRLTVL.

The chain employs TRBV6-1 and TRBJ2-1; D uncertain. V lost 5 bases and J lost 5, with 16 bases in between. CDR1 and CDR2 (germline): MNHNS, SASEGT. This CDR3 is 15 amino acids long. The CDR3 nucleotides are TGTGCCAGCAGTTTCACTACCGCATTGGACAATGAGCAGTTCTTC. Residues: CASSFTTALDNEQFF.

This chain joins TRBV6-1 and TRBJ1-4, with 8 bases lining up with TRBD1. In germline, CDR1 is MNHNS, CDR2 SASEGT. The V and J ends lost 3 bases and 5 bases, in that order; junction bases with no gene match: 5. The CDR3 length is 15 residues. CDR3 in DNA: TGTGCCAGCAGTGAGAGACAGGGGTCAAATGAAAAACTGTTTTTT. This sequence encodes CASSERQGSNEKLFF.

This clone was seen a handful of times. The chain couples TRBV20-1 to TRBJ1-2; D is undetermined. The ends were cut back, 2 bases at V and 3 bases at J, with 4 bases in the middle. CDR3 length: 11 residues. The germline gives CDR1 DFQATT, CDR2 SNEGSKA (reference sequence). CDR3 bases: TGCAGTGCTAGACAGGACTATGGCTACACCTTC. This gives the protein CSARQDYGYTF.

This clone showed up just once. The chain links TRBV4-3 to TRBJ2-3, with 11 positions matching TRBD2. The germline V gene has CDR1 LGHNA and CDR2 YSLEER. This CDR3 region has 15 residues. With V trimmed by 6 bases and J by 0 bases, 2 bases remained unmatched. The CDR3: CASSRTSGSTDTQYF. CDR3 nucleotides: TGCGCCAGCAGTCGGACTAGCGGGAGCACAGATACGCAGTATTTT.

This chain links TRBV6-1 with TRBJ2-7; 8 bases map to TRBD1. This CDR3 spans 15 amino acids. CDR1 and CDR2 (germline): MNHNS, SASEGT. J lost 3 bases, V lost 1 base, and 5 bases had no gene match. The CDR3 protein is CASSEGGQVFYEQYF. CDR3 DNA: TGTGCCAGCAGTGAAGGGGGACAGGTATTCTACGAGCAGTACTTC.

The rearrangement joins TRBV27 to TRBJ2-1; perhaps TRBD2 as D (6 bases). The CDR3 loop spans 13 amino acids. CDR1 and CDR2 from the germline V gene are MNHEY and SMNVEV (reference sequence). V lost 11 bases to trimming and J lost 4 bases, with 15 bases between them. CDR3 amino acids: CASLGGWYNEQFF. The CDR3, as DNA: TGTGCCTCACTCGGGGGTTGGTACAATGAGCAGTTCTTC.

This chain joins TRBV5-1 and TRBJ2-1, with D possibly matching TRBD1 (6 bases). The CDR3 contains 12 residues. Germline V lookup: CDR1 SGHRS, CDR2 YFSETQ. V lost 4 bases and J 7 bases, leaving 9 bases between the germline ends. The CDR3 sequence is CASSRTVNEQFF. In nucleotides, the CDR3 is TGCGCCAGCAGCCGGACAGTTAATGAGCAGTTCTTC.

This chain joins TRBV6-1 and TRBJ2-5; TRBD1 matches 7 bases. With 3 bases clipped from V and 5 bases from J, the junction kept 6 bases outside the gene matches. The CDR3 extends over 14 amino acids. Germline V gene lookup returns CDR1 MNHNS and CDR2 SASEGT. The CDR3 DNA is TGTGCCAGCAGTGAGAGGGGGCCGGGGGAGACCCAGTACTTC. Amino acid sequence: CASSERGPGETQYF.

The V call is TRBV13, the J call TRBJ1-2, with 10 positions matching TRBD1. The CDR3 is 15 amino acids. The V and J ends lost 5 bases and 8 bases, in that order; junction bases with no gene match: 11. From germline, CDR1 is PRHDT and CDR2 FYEKMQ (reference sequence). The CDR3 bases are TGTGCCAGCAGCCCCCGACAGGGGGCGATGGAAGGCTACACCTTC. It translates to CASSPRQGAMEGYTF.

CDR3 DNA sequence: TGTGCCAGCAGCTCGCGGGACAGCCCTACCTATGGCTACACCTTC. This gives the protein CASSSRDSPTYGYTF. This chain uses TRBV5-6 with TRBJ1-2; the match to TRBD1 covers 7 bases. V dropped 3 bases and J dropped 4; count of bases not matched to a gene: 9. The CDR3 runs to 15 residues. The germline gives CDR1 SGHDT, CDR2 YYEEEE. Full variable domain (remainder filled in from reference TRBV5-6 and TRBJ1-2): DAGVTQSPTHLIKTRGQQVTLRCSPKSGHDTVSWYQQALGQGPQFIFQYYEEEERQRGNFPDRFSGHQFPNYSSELNVNALLLGDSALYLCASSSRDSPTYGYTFGSGTRLTVV.

The chain is built from TRBV10-3 and TRBJ1-1; possibly TRBD1 for D (6 bases). The germline CDR1 and CDR2 sequences are ENHRY and SYGVKD. The CDR3 is 16 residues long. V lost 0 bases, J lost 1 base, and 12 bases lay in between. DNA of the CDR3: TGTGCCATCAGTGAGTCGAGTCCCAGGGGGAACACTGAAGCTTTCTTT. This encodes CAISESSPRGNTEAFF.